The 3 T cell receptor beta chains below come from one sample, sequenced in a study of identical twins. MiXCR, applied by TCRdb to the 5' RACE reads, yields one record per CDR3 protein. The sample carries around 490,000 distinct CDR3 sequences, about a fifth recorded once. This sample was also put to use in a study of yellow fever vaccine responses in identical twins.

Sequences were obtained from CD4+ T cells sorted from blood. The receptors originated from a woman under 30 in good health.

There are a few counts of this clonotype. The CDR3 DNA sequence: TGTGCCATAGGCAGTTGGGGGGAGACCCAGTACTTC. Amino acid sequence: CAIGSWGETQYF. J is TRBJ2-5 and V is TRBV10-3; either TRBD1 or TRBD2 may fit D (5 bases each). The CDR3 sequence is 12 residues long. Germline V gives CDR1 ENHRY, CDR2 SYGVKD. V shed 9 bases and J shed 5 bases, with 13 bases lying between them.

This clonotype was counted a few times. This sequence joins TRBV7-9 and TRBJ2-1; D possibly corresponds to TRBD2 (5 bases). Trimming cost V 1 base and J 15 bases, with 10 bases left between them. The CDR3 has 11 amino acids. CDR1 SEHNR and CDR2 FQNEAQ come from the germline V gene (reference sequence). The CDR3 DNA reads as TGTGCCAGCAGCTTAGTCTCGGGGTGGTTCTTC. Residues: CASSLVSGWFF.

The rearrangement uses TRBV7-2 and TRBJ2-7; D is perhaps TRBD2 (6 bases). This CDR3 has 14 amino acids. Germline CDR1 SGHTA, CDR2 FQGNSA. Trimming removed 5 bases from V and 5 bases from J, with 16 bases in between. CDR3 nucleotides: TGTGCCAGCAGCATTATGCGGGGTCTCCACGAGCAGTACGTC. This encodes CASSIMRGLHEQYV.